The clone carrying this TCR beta chain was observed a few times. The antigen remains unidentified. Trimming pared 4 bases from V and 2 bases from J, leaving 15 bases between. Per germline, CDR1 SGHNT and CDR2 YYREEE (reference sequence). The CDR3 has 15 amino acids. The record originates from a study of beta chain features in type 1 diabetes. General study points: Since sequencing was performed on cDNA, cells with high TCR expression could be over-represented.

The authors reverse transcribed all of the isolated RNA, so sequencing captured expressed TCRB transcripts. The assay was immunoSEQ multiplex PCR, and TCRdb's table has in-frame clones only and misses some. The sample lists fewer than 550,000 clones, 9.5% to 12% seen once, with more than 0.045% in the top ten. V is TRBV5-4 and J is TRBJ2-5; D is perhaps TRBD1 or TRBD2 (5 bases each). This TCR was recovered from a woman younger than 35 in good health. Sequenced: naive CD4+ T cells from blood. The DNA of the CDR3 is TGTGCCAGCAGCGGATCTCAGGGACGTCAAGAGACCCAGTACTTC. Protein product: CASSGSQGRQETQYF.